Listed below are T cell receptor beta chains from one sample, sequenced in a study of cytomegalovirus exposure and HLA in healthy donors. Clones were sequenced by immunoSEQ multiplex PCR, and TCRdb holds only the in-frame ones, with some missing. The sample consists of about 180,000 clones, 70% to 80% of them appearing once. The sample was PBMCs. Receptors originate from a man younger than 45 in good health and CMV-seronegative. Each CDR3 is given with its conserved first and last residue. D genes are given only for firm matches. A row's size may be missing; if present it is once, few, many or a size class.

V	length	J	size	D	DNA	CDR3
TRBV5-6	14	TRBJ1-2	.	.	TGTGCCAGCAGCATTAGGGGGGGTGTCTATGGCTACACCTTC	CASSIRGGVYGYTF
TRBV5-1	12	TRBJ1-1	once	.	TGCGCCAGCAGTGGGGGCGGCACTGAAGCTTTCTTT	CASSGGGTEAFF
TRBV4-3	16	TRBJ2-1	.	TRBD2	TGCGCCAGCAGCCAGCAGCTAGCGGGGGGGCCATATGAGCAGTTCTTC	CASSQQLAGGPYEQFF
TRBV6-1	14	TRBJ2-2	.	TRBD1	TGTGCCAGCAGTCCGACAGGGACCACCGGGGAGCTGTTTTTT	CASSPTGTTGELFF
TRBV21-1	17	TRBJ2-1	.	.	TGTGCCAGCAGCAAAGCGTGTCTAGCGGGCTCCTACAATGAGCAGTTCTTC	CASSKACLAGSYNEQFF
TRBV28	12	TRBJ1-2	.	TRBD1	TGTGCCAGCATGGGACAGCCTTATGGCTACACCTTC	CASMGQPYGYTF
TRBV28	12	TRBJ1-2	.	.	TGTGCCAGCAGTTCGGCAGGGGAAGGCTACACCTTC	CASSSAGEGYTF
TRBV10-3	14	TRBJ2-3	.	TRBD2	TGTGCCATCTCAAGGCGGGAGGACACAGATACGCAGTATTTT	CAISRREDTDTQYF
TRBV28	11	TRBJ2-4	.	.	TGTGCCAGCAGTTCCCTAGCAAGTCTGTACTTC	CASSSLASLYF
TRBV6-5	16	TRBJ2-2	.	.	TGTGCCAGCAGTTACTCGAGTGGGGGCATAGTCGGGGAGCTGTTTTTT	CASSYSSGGIVGELFF
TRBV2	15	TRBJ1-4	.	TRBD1	TGTGCCAGCGTCCCGGGGGACAGGGGCGGAGAAAAACTGTTTTTT	CASVPGDRGGEKLFF
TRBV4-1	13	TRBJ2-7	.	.	TGCGCCAGCAGCCAAGGCAGGGACTACGAGCAGTACTTC	CASSQGRDYEQYF
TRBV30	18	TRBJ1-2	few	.	TGTGCCTGGAGTGAAGTCCTGCCACAACTTAAAGAGGACTATGGCTACACCTTC	CAWSEVLPQLKEDYGYTF
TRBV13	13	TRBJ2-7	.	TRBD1	TGTGCCAGCAGTCGAGACAGGGGGAGAGAGCAGTACTTC	CASSRDRGREQYF
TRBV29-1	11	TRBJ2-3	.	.	TGCAGCGGCGGGGACACAGATACGCAGTATTTT	CSGGDTDTQYF
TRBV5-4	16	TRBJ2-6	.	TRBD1	TGTGCCAGCAGCCCGGGACAGAGCTCTGGGGCCAACGTCCTGACTTTC	CASSPGQSSGANVLTF
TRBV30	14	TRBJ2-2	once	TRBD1	TGTGCCTGGAGTGACAGGGGGCGAGGCGGGGAGCTGTTTTTT	CAWSDRGRGGELFF
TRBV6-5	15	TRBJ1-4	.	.	TGTGCCAGCAGTTACGCGGGGGGATTGGATGAAAAACTGTTTTTT	CASSYAGGLDEKLFF
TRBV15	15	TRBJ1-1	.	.	TGTGCCACCAGCAGAGATGGCGACAGTAACACTGAAGCTTTCTTT	CATSRDGDSNTEAFF
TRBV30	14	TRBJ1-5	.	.	TGTGCCTGGAGGCCCCAGGGGCCGCTCGGGACCCAGCATTTT	CAWRPQGPLGTQHF
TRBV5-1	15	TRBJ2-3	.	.	TGCGCCAGCAGCCCCTTGGGGGCGGGCACAGATACGCAGTATTTT	CASSPLGAGTDTQYF
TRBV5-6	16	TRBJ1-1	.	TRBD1	TGTGCCAGCAGCTTCGGTTTAAGGACAGGGAACACTGAAGCTTTCTTT	CASSFGLRTGNTEAFF
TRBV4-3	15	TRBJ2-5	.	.	TGCGCCAGCAGCAACACGGGGAGCGGCCCCGGGACCCAGTACTTC	CASSNTGSGPGTQYF
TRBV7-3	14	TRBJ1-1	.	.	TGTGCCAGCAGCTTTGCAGGGGCAAACACTGAAGCTTTCTTT	CASSFAGANTEAFF
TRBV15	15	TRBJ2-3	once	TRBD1	TGTGCCACCAGCAGAGGACAGGGGGCTTCAGATACGCAGTATTTT	CATSRGQGASDTQYF
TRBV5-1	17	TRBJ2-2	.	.	TGCGCCAGCAGCTTGGGACTCGGGGTGTCGGGCACCGGGGAGCTGTTTTTT	CASSLGLGVSGTGELFF
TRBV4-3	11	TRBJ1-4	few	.	TGCGCCAGCAGCCAAGAACGGAGGCTGTTTTTT	CASSQERRLFF
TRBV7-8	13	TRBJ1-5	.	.	TGTGCCAGCAGCTCGGACAGTAATCAGCCCCAGCATTTT	CASSSDSNQPQHF
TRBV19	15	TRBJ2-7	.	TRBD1	TGTGCCAGTAGTAGAGAGACAGGGGGATCCTACGAGCAGTACTTC	CASSRETGGSYEQYF
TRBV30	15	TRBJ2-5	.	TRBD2	TGTGCCTGGAGCGTCGGACGTCTCGCGGGAGACACCCAGTACTTC	CAWSVGRLAGDTQYF
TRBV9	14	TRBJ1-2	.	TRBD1	TGTGCCAGCAGCGTTCTGACAGGGGGGGGTGGCTACACCTTC	CASSVLTGGGGYTF
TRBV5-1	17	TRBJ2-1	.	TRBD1	TGCGCCAGCAGCAAACGCGGGACAGGGAGCTCCTACAATGAGCAGTTCTTC	CASSKRGTGSSYNEQFF